This T cell receptor beta chain was recorded in a study of blood T cell repertoires in COVID-19. Authors' data handling: Estimation of nucleated cell counts was performed using reference gene primer amplification. Sequenced by immunoSEQ multiplex PCR; TCRdb stores in-frame clones only, minus some. Clone size and the V and J calls come from that table; the DNA yielded D and trimming. The table lists fewer than 250,000 clones, 87% of them singletons. Deletions cut 4 bases from V and 6 bases from J, with 16 bases between. The length of the CDR3 is 14 residues. Germline loops: CDR1 LNHNV, CDR2 YYDKDF (reference sequence). Individuals drawn from about two dozen US areas were roughly 18 to 100 years old. Cohort assignment relied on participant-reported clinical history.

The chain joins TRBV15 to TRBJ2-7; D may be TRBD2 (6 bases). Source material: PBMCs or T cells enriched from blood (not recorded which). This clonotype was sampled from a woman in her twenties or thirties with acute COVID-19. CDR3 region: CATSKAGTFGEQYF. The CDR3 DNA reads as TGTGCCACCAGCAAAGCCGGGACTTTCGGCGAGCAGTACTTC.